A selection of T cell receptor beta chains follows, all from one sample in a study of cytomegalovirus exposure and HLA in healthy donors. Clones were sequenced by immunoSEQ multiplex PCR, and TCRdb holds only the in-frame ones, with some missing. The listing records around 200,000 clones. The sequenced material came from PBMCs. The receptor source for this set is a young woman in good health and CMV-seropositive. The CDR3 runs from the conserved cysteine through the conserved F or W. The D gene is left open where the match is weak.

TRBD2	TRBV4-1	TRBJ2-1	CATFGGGDEQFF	TGCGCCACCTTTGGGGGAGGGGATGAGCAGTTCTTC
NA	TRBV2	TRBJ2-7	CASRSEGVVVGEQYF	TGTGCCAGCAGGTCGGAAGGGGTTGTGGTAGGCGAGCAGTACTTC
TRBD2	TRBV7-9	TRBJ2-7	CASSPSGGQAPYEQYF	TGTGCCAGCAGCCCCAGCGGGGGGCAAGCTCCCTACGAGCAGTACTTC
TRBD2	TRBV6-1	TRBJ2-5	CAGTSVLQETQYF	TGTGCCGGGACTAGCGTACTACAAGAGACCCAGTACTTC
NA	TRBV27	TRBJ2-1	CASSTNSREQFF	TGTGCCAGCAGTACCAACTCAAGAGAGCAGTTCTTC
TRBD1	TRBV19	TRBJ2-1	CASSIRTGAYNEQFF	TGTGCCAGTAGTATACGGACAGGGGCCTACAATGAGCAGTTCTTC
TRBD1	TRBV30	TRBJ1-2	CAWSVPGQGAIGYTF	TGTGCCTGGAGTGTACCGGGACAGGGGGCCATTGGCTACACCTTC
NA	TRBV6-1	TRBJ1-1	CASSPGFTEAFF	TGTGCCAGCAGTCCAGGGTTCACTGAAGCTTTCTTT
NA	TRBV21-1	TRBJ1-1	CASSPGQGHLNTEAFF	TGTGCCAGCAGCCCCGGACAGGGTCACTTGAACACTGAAGCTTTCTTT
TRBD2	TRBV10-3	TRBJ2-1	CAINGWGEGSYNEQFF	TGTGCCATCAACGGATGGGGGGAGGGAAGCTACAATGAGCAGTTCTTC
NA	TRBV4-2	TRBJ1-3	CASSQDSVEGNTIYF	TGTGCCAGCAGCCAGGACTCGGTAGAAGGAAACACCATATATTTT
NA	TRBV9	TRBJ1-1	CASTPAGKNTEAFF	TGTGCCAGCACCCCGGCGGGAAAGAACACTGAAGCTTTCTTT
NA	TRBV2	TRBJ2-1	CASKTGPGDEQFF	TGTGCCAGCAAGACAGGCCCCGGGGATGAGCAGTTCTTC